Given below is one TCR beta chain in context. The antigen remains undetermined. RNA was extracted and reverse transcribed into cDNA as the sequencing template. Here immunoSEQ multiplex PCR was the method, and the copy in TCRdb shows in-frame clones only, minus some. The sample shows 100,000 to 150,000 clones, over 50% of them seen only once. The data originate from a study of CD8+ T cells in alopecia areata. Germline CDR1 SGHRS, CDR2 YFSETQ. Trimming pared 7 bases from V and 1 base from J, leaving 9 bases between. There are 14 residues in the CDR3. Study-wide points: Against the mouse data, patients shared TCRs less clearly, possibly for HLA reasons. Normal skin's resident alphabeta T cells are also sequenced in scalp samples.

The chain has TRBV5-1 and TRBJ2-6; D gene uncertain. This clonotype was sampled from a human donor with alopecia areata. This sample comprised CD4+ T cells sorted from blood, obtained at week 0. The CDR3 is CASPWGSGANVLTF. The CDR3 bases are TGCGCCAGCCCCTGGGGATCTGGGGCCAACGTCCTGACTTTC.